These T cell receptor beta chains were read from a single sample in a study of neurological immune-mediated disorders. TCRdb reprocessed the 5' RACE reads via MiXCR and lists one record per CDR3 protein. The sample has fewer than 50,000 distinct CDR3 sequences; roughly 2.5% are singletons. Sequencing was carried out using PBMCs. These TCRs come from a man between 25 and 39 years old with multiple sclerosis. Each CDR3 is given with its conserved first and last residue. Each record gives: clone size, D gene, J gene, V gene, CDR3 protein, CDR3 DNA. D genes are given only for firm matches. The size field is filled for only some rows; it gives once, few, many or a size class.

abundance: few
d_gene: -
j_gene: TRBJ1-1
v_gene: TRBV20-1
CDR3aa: CSARVRGGTAEAFF
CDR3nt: TGCAGTGCTAGAGTGAGGGGGGGAACTGCTGAAGCTTTCTTT

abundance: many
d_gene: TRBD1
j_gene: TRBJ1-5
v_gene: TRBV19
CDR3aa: CASSVTGGFGNQPQHF
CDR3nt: TGTGCCAGTAGTGTGACAGGGGGTTTCGGCAATCAGCCCCAGCATTTT

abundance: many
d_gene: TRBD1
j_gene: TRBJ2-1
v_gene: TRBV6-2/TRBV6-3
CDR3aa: CASSSDRGVYNEQFF
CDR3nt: TGTGCCAGCAGTTCGGACAGGGGAGTCTACAATGAGCAGTTCTTC

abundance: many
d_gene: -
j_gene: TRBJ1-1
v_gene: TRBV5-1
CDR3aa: CASQYRVDTEAFF
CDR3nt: TGCGCCAGCCAGTACAGGGTCGACACTGAAGCTTTCTTT

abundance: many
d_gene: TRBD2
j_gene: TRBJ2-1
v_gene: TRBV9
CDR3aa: CASSVVSAGDMNEQFF
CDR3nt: TGTGCCAGCAGCGTAGTCTCAGCGGGAGATATGAATGAGCAGTTCTTC

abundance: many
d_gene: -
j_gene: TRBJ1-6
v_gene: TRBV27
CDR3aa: CASSFRRAPLHF
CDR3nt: TGTGCCAGCAGTTTTAGACGGGCACCCCTCCACTTT

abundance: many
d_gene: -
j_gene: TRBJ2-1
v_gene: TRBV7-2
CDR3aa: CASSLTRVLDEQFF
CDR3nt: TGTGCCAGCAGCTTAACAAGGGTACTAGATGAGCAGTTCTTC

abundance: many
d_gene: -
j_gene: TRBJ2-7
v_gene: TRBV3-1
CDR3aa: CASSGPGQVTNEQYF
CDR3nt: TGTGCCAGCAGCGGCCCCGGGCAGGTCACCAACGAGCAGTACTTC

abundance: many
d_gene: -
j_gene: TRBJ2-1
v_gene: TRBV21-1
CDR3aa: CASSKRGSRRPSGGGEQFF
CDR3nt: TGTGCCAGCAGCAAAAGGGGATCGAGGAGGCCTAGCGGGGGGGGTGAGCAGTTCTTC

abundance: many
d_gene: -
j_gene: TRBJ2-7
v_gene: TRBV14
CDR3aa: CASSQVSYEQYF
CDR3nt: TGTGCCAGCAGCCAAGTGAGTTACGAGCAGTACTTC

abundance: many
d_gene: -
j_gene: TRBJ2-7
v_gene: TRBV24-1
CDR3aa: CATSDTRRYEQYF
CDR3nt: TGTGCCACCAGTGATACTAGGAGATACGAGCAGTACTTC

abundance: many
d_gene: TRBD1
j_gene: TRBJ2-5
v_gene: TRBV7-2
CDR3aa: CASSLGQGGWQETQYF
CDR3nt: TGTGCCAGCAGCTTAGGACAGGGGGGATGGCAAGAGACCCAGTACTTC

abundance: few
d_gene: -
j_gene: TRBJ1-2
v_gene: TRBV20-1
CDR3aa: CSARVGGWAGYTF
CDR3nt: TGCAGTGCTAGAGTAGGAGGGTGGGCTGGCTACACCTTC

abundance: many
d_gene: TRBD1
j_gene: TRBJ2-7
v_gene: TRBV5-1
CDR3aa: CASSWGTATYEQYF
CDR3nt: TGCGCCAGCAGCTGGGGGACAGCCACCTACGAGCAGTACTTC

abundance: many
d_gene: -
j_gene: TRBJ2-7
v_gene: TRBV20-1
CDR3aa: CSARPGGGEAYEQYF
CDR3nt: TGCAGTGCTAGGCCCGGAGGCGGGGAAGCCTACGAGCAGTACTTC

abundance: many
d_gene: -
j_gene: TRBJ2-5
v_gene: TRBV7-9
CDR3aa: CASSLAQVQETQYF
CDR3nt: TGTGCCAGCAGCTTAGCGCAGGTCCAAGAGACCCAGTACTTC

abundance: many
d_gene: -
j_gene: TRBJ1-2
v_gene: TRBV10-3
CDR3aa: CAILSEVGYGYTF
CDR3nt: TGTGCCATCCTTTCGGAAGTAGGCTATGGCTACACCTTC

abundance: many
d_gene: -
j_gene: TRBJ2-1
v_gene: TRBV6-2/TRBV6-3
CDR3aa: CASISTGLVGNEQFF
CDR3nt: TGTGCCAGCATTTCGACGGGACTCGTAGGGAATGAGCAGTTCTTC

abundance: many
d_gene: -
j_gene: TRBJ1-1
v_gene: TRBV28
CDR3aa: CASSISGRDLFF
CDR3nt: TGTGCCAGCAGTATATCCGGCAGGGACCTTTTCTTT

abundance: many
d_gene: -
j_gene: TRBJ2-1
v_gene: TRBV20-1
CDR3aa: CSARVGRSSYNEQFF
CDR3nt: TGCAGTGCTAGAGTAGGCAGGAGCTCCTACAATGAGCAGTTCTTC

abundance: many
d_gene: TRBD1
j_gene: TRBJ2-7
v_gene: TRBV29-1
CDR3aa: CSVVTGGYEQYF
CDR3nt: TGCAGCGTTGTAACAGGGGGCTACGAGCAGTACTTC

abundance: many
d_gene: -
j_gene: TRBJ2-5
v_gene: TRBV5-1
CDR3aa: CASSLEQGGTETQYF
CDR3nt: TGCGCCAGCAGCTTGGAGCAGGGAGGAACGGAGACCCAGTACTTC

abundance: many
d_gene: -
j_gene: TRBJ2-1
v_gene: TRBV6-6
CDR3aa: CASSSHGTEQFF
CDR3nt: TGTGCCAGCAGCTCCCATGGCACTGAGCAGTTCTTC

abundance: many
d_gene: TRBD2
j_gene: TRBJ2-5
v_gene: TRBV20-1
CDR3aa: CSARDIREGETQYF
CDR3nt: TGCAGTGCTAGAGATATCCGGGAGGGGGAGACCCAGTACTTC

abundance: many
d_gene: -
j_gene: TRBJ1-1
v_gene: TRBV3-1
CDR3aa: CASSQDPVPEAFF
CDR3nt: TGTGCCAGCAGCCAAGATCCCGTGCCTGAAGCTTTCTTT

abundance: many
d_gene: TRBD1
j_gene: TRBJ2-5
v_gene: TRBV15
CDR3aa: CATSRENRGQETQYF
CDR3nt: TGTGCCACCAGCAGAGAGAACAGGGGCCAAGAGACCCAGTACTTC

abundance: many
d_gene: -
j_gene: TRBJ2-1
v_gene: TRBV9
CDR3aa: CASSVAVSLNEQFF
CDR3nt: TGTGCCAGCAGCGTGGCCGTGAGCCTCAATGAGCAGTTCTTC

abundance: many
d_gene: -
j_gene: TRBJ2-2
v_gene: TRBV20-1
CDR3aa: CSARLELGTGELFF
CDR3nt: TGCAGTGCTAGATTAGAATTAGGCACCGGGGAGCTGTTTTTT

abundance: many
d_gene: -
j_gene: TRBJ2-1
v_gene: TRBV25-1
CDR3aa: CASSERRLGGLTYNEQFF
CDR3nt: TGTGCCAGCAGTGAAAGGCGGTTGGGGGGGCTCACCTACAATGAGCAGTTCTTC

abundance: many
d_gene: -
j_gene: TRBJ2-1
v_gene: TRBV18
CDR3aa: CASSPSIRDLLKNEQFF
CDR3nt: TGTGCCAGCTCACCTTCTATTCGGGACCTACTTAAAAATGAGCAGTTCTTC

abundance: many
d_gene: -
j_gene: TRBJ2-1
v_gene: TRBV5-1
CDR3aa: CASSNQAGLTYNEQFF
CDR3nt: TGCGCCAGCAGCAATCAGGCCGGGTTAACCTACAATGAGCAGTTCTTC

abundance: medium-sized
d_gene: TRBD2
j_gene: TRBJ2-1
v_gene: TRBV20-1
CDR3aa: CSLLGGLATDEQFF
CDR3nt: TGCAGCCTCCTGGGGGGACTAGCAACGGATGAGCAGTTCTTC

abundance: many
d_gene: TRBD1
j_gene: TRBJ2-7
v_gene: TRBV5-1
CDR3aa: CASSSTWDRETYEQYF
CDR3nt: TGCGCCAGCAGCAGTACCTGGGACAGGGAAACCTACGAGCAGTACTTC

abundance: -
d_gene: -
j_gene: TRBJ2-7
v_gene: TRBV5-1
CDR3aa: CASSLKTGFSAQYF
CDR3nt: TGCGCCAGCAGCTTGAAGACAGGTTTCTCAGCGCAGTACTTC

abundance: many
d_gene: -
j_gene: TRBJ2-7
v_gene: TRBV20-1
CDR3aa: CSASHAGPEQYF
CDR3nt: TGCAGTGCTAGTCATGCAGGGCCCGAGCAGTACTTC

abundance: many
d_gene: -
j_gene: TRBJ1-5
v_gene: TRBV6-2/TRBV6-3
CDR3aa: CASSYPGGLNQPQHF
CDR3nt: TGTGCCAGCAGTTACCCTGGGGGCCTCAATCAGCCCCAGCATTTT

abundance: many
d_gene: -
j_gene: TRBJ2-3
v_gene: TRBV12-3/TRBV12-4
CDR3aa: CASSLGGSADTQYF
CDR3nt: TGTGCCAGCAGTTTAGGGGGATCGGCAGATACGCAGTATTTT

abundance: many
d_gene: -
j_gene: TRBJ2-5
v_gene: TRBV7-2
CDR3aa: CASSPGAGVTQYF
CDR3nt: TGTGCCAGCAGCCCAGGTGCAGGGGTGACCCAGTACTTC

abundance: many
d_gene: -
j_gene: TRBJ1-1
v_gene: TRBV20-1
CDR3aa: CSARVVNTEAFF
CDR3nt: TGCAGTGCAAGAGTCGTCAACACTGAAGCTTTCTTT

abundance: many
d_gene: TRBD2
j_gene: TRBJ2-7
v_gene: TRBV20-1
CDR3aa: CSASLAGENYEQYF
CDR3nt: TGCAGTGCGTCTCTAGCGGGAGAAAACTACGAGCAGTACTTC

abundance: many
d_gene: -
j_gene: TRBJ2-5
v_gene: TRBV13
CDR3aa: CASSLPPGDQETQYF
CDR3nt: TGTGCCAGCAGCTTGCCTCCAGGGGACCAAGAGACCCAGTACTTC

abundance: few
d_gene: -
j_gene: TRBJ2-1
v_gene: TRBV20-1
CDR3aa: CSAREISGYTGNEQFF
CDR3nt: TGCAGTGCTAGAGAGATCTCAGGGTATACAGGCAATGAGCAGTTCTTC

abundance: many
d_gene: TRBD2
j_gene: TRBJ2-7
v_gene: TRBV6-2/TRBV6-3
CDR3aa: CASRHPGRLAGGYEQYF
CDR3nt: TGTGCCAGCAGGCACCCCGGTCGACTAGCGGGAGGCTACGAGCAGTACTTC

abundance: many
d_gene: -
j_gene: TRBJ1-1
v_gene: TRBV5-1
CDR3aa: CASSLNRRNTEAFF
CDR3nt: TGCGCCAGCAGCTTGAACAGGCGGAACACTGAAGCTTTCTTT

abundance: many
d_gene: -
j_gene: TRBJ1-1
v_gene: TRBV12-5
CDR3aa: CASGLTRPQSLAEAFF
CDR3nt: TGTGCTAGTGGTTTGACGAGGCCTCAAAGTTTGGCTGAAGCTTTCTTT

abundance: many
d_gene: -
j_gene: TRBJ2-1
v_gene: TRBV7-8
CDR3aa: CASSPRAEGPDEQFF
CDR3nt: TGTGCCAGCAGCCCCAGGGCGGAGGGTCCCGATGAGCAGTTCTTC

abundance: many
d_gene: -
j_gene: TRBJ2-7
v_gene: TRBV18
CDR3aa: CASSPRAGEQYF
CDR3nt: TGTGCCAGCTCACCACGCGCTGGCGAGCAGTACTTC

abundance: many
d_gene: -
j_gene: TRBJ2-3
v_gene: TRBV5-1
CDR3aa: CASSLEGRGPDTQYF
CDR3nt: TGCGCCAGCAGCTTGGAGGGCAGGGGACCAGATACGCAGTATTTT

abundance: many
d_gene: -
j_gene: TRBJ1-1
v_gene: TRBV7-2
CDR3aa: CASSLQASVRTEAFF
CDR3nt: TGTGCCAGCAGCTTACAGGCGTCGGTACGGACTGAAGCTTTCTTT

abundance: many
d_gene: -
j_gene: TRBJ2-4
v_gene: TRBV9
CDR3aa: CASSVSPNGESIQYF
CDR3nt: TGTGCCAGCAGCGTAAGTCCCAACGGAGAGAGCATTCAGTACTTC

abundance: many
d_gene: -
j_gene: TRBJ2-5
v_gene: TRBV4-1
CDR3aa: CASSSYAQETQYF
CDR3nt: TGCGCCAGCAGCAGCTACGCACAGGAGACCCAGTACTTC

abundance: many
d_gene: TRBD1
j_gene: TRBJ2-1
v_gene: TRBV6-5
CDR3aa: CASSNLTTGWLDNEQFF
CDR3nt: TGTGCCAGCAGCAATCTTACGACAGGGTGGCTCGACAATGAGCAGTTCTTC

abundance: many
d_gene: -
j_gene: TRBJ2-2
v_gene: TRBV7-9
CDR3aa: CASSLVSATGELFF
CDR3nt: TGTGCCAGCTCCCTGGTGTCGGCCACCGGGGAGCTGTTTTTT

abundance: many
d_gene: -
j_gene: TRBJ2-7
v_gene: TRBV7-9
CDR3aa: CASSLGPSGGYEQYF
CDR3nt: TGTGCCAGCAGCCTAGGGCCGTCAGGAGGCTACGAGCAGTACTTC